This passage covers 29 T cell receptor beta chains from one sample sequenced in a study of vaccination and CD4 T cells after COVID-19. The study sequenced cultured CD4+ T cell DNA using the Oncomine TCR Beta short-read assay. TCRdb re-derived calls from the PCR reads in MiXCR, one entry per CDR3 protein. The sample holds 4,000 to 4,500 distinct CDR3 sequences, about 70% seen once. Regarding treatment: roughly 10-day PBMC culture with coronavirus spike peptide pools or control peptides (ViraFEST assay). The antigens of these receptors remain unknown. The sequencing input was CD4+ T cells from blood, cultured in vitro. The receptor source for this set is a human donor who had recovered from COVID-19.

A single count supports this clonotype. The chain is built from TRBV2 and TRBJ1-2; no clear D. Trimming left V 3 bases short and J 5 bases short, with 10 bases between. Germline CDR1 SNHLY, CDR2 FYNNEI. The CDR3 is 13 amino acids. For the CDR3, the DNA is TGTGCCAGCAGTGAGGGAAGGGATTATGGCTACACCTTC. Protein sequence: CASSEGRDYGYTF.

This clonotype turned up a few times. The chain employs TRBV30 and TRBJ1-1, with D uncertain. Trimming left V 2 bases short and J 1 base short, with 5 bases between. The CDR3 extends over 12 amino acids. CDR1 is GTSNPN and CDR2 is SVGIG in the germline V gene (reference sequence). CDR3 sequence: CAWSWANTEAFF. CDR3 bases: TGTGCCTGGAGTTGGGCGAACACTGAAGCTTTCTTT.

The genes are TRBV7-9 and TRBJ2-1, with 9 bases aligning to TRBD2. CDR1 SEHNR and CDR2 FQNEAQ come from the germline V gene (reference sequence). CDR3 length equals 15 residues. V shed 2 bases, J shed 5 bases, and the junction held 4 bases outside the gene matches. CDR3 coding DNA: TGTGCCAGCAGCTTATGGAGCGGGGGGAACAATGAGCAGTTCTTC. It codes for CASSLWSGGNNEQFF.

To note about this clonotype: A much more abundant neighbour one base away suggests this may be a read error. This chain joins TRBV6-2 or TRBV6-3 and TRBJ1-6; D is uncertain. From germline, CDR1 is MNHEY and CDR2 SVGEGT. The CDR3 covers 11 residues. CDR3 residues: CDSSSYGPLHF. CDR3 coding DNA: TGTGACAGCAGCTCCTATGGACCCCTCCACTTT.

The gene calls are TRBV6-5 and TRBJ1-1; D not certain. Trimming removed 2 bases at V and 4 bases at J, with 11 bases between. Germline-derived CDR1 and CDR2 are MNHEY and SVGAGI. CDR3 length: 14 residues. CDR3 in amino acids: CASSYAEGSTEAFF. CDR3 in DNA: TGTGCCAGCAGTTACGCCGAGGGCAGCACTGAAGCTTTCTTT.

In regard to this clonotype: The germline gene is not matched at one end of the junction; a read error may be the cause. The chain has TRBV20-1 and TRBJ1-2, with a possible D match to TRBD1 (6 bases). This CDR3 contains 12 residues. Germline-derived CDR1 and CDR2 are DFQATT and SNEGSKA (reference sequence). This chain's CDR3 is CSARGVSDGYTF. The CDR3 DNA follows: TGCAGCGCTAGGGGGGTGTCGGATGGCTACACCTTC.

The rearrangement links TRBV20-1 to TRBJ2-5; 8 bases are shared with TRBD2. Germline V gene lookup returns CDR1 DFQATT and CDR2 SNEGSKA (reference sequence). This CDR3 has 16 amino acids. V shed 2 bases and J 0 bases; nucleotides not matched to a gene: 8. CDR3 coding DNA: TGCAGTGCTAGACCCATGGGGCGGGGGGACCAAGAGACCCAGTACTTC. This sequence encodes CSARPMGRGDQETQYF.

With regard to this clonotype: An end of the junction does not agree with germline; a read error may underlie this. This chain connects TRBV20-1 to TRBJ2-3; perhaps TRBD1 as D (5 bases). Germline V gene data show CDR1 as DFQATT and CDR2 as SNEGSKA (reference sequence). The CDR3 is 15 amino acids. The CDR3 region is CGASRPRGSTDTQYF. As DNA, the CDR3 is TGCGGTGCTAGTAGACCAAGGGGTAGCACAGATACGCAGTATTTT.

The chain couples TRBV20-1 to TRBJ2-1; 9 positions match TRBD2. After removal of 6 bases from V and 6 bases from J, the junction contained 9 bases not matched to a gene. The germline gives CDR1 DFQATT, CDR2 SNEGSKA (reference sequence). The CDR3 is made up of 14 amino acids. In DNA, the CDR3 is TGCAGTGCCATACGCGGGGGGGCCTTCAATGAGCAGTTCTTC. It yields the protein CSAIRGGAFNEQFF.

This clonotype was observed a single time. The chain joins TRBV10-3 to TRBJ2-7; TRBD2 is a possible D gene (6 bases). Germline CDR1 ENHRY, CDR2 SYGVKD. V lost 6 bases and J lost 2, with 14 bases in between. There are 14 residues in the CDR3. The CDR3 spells CAISGGWGPYEQYF. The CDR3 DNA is TGTGCCATCAGCGGGGGATGGGGCCCCTACGAGCAGTACTTC.

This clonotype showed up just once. This CDR3 is CAISGGGTETVGELFF. The CDR3 DNA follows: TGTGCCATCAGTGGAGGGGGGACAGAGACGGTCGGGGAGCTGTTTTTT. The chain joins TRBV10-3 to TRBJ2-2, with TRBD1 as a possible D gene (7 bases). Between the trimmed V and J ends, which lost 4 bases and 7 bases, there was a span of 19 bases. In germline, CDR1 is ENHRY, CDR2 SYGVKD. The CDR3 is 16 residues long.

The CDR3 DNA sequence: TGTGCCAGCAGTTCCCCCACCGGGACAGGGCTAGCTTTCTTT. As protein: CASSSPTGTGLAFF. The genes are TRBV28 and TRBJ1-1; TRBD1 matches at 9 bases. Per the germline V gene, CDR1 is MDHEN and CDR2 is SYDVKM. Unmatched junction bases numbered 10, after V lost 4 bases and J lost 10 bases. This CDR3 spans 14 amino acids.

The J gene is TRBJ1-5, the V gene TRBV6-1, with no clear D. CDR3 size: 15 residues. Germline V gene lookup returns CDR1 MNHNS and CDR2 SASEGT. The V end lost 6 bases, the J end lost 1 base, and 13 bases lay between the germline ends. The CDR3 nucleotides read TGTGCCAGCAGAATCAGCCGGAGGAGCAATCAGCCCCAGCATTTT. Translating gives CASRISRRSNQPQHF.

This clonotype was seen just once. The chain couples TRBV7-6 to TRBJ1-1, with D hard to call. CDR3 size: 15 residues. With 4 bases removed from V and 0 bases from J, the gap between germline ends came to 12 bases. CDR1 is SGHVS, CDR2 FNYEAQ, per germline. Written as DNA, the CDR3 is TGTGCCAGCAGCTCCCTCGGGGTTATGAACACTGAAGCTTTCTTT. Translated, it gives CASSSLGVMNTEAFF. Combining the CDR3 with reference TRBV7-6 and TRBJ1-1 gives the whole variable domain GAGVSQSPRYKVTKRGQDVALRCDPISGHVSLYWYRQALGQGPEFLTYFNYEAQQDKSGLPNDRFSAERPEGSISTLTIQRTEQRDSAMYRCASSSLGVMNTEAFFGQGTRLTVV.

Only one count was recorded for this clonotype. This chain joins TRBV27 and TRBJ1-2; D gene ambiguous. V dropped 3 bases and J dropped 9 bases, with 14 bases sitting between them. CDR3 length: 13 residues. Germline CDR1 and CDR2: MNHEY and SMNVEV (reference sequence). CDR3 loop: CASSFGVLNSYTF. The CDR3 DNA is TGTGCCAGCAGTTTCGGGGTCCTTAACAGCTACACCTTC.

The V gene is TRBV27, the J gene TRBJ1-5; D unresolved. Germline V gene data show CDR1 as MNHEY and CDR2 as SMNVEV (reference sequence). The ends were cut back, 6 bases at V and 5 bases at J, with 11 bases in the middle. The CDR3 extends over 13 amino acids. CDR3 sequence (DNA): TGTGCCAGCAGCCCCCTGAGGGATCAGCCCCAGCATTTT. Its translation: CASSPLRDQPQHF.

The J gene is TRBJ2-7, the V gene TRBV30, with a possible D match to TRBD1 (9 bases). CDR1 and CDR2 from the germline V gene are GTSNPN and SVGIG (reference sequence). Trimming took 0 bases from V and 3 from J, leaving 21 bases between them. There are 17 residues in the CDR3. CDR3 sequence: CAWSVRAGGQGIYEQYF. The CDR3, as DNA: TGTGCCTGGAGTGTAAGGGCGGGGGGACAGGGAATCTACGAGCAGTACTTC.

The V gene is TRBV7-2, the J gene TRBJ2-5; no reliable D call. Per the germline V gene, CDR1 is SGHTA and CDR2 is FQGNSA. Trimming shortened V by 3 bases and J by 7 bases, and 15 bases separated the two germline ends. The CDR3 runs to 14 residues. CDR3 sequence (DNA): TGTGCCAGCAGCTTGTCTCGACCCGAAGGGACCCAGTACTTC. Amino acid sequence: CASSLSRPEGTQYF.

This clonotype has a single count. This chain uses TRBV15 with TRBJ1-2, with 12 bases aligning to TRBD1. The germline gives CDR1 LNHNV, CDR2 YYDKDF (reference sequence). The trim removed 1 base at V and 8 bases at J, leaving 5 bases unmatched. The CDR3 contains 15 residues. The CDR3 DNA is TGTGCCACCAGCAGAGGGGGACAGGGGGCGCGGGGCTACACCTTC. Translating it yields CATSRGGQGARGYTF.

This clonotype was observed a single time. CDR3 loop: CASSYGSRNGRPTYEQYF. For the CDR3, the DNA is TGTGCCAGCAGTTACGGTAGTCGAAATGGACGACCTACCTACGAGCAGTACTTC. The V and J genes are TRBV6-5 and TRBJ2-7, with D uncertain. Trimming shortened V by 2 bases and J by 2 bases, and 22 bases separated the two germline ends. Germline values: CDR1 MNHEY, CDR2 SVGAGI. This CDR3 is built from 18 residues.

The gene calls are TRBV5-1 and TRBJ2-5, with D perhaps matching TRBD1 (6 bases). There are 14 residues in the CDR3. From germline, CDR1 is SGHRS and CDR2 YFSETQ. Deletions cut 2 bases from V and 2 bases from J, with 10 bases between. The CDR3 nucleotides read TGCGCCAGCAGCTTCCAGCAGGGGCAAGAGACCCAGTACTTC. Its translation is CASSFQQGQETQYF.

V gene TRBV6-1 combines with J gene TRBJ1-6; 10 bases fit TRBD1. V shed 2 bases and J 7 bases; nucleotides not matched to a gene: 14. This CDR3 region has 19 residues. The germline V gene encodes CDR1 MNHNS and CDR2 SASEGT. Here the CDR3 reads CASSEYFLFPGQGNSPLHF. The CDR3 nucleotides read TGTGCCAGCAGTGAATACTTCCTCTTTCCGGGACAGGGGAATTCACCCCTCCACTTT.

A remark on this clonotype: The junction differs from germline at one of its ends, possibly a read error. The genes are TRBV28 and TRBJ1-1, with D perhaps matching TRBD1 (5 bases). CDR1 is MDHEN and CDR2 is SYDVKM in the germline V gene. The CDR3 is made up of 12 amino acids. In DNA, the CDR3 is TGTGCCAGCAGTTTATCGGGACTAAATCCTGGGTTT. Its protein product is CASSLSGLNPGF.

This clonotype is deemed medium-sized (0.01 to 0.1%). The CDR3 bases are TGTGCCAGCAGTGAAAGGGGCAGGGGGGCATATGGCTACACCTTC. Protein sequence: CASSERGRGAYGYTF. The chain is built from TRBV6-1 and TRBJ1-2; the match to TRBD1 covers 7 bases. CDR1 and CDR2 from the germline V gene are MNHNS and SASEGT. This CDR3 region has 15 residues. Germline trimming cut 2 bases from V and 5 bases from J; bases unmatched to any gene: 8.

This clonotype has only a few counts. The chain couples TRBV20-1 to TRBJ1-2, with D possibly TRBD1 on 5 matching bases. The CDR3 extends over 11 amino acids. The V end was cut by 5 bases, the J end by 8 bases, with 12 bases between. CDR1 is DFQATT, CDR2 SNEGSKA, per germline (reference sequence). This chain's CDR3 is CSAVTALGYTF. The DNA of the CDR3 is TGCAGTGCTGTGACAGCCCTGGGCTACACCTTC.

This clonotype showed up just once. The chain's CDR3 is CAVRGTSLANTEAFF. The DNA for the CDR3 is TGTGCCGTACGAGGGACAAGTCTAGCGAACACTGAAGCTTTCTTT. The chain combines TRBV6-1 with TRBJ1-1; weak D call: TRBD1 (6 bases). The V gene's germline CDR1 is MNHNS and CDR2 SASEGT. The CDR3 contains 15 residues. Trimming cost V 11 bases and J 1 base, with 20 bases left between them.

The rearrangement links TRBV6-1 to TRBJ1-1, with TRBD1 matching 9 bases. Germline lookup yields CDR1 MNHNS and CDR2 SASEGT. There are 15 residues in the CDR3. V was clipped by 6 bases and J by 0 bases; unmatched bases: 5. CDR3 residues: CASSWTGVMNTEAFF. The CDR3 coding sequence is TGTGCCAGCAGCTGGACAGGGGTCATGAACACTGAAGCTTTCTTT.

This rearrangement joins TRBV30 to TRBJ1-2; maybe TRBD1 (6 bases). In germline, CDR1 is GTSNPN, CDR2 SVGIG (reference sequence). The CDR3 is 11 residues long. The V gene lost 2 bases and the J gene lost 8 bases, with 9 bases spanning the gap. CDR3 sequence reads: CAWSKGDGYTF. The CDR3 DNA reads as TGTGCCTGGAGTAAGGGGGACGGCTACACCTTC.

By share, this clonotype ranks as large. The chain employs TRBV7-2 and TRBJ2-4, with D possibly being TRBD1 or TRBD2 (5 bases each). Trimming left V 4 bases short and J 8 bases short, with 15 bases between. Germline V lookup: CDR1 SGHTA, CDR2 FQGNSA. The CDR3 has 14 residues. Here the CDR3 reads CASSYEPGRDIQYF. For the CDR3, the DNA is TGTGCCAGCAGCTACGAGCCGGGACGGGACATTCAGTACTTC.